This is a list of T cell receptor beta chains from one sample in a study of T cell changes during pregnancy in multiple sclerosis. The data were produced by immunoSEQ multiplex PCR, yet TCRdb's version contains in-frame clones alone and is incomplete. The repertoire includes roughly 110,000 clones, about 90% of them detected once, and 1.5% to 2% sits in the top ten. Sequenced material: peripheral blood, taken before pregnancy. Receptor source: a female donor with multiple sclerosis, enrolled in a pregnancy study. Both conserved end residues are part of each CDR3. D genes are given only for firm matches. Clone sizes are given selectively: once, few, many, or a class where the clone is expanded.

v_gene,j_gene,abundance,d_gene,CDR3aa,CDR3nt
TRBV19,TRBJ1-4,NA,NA,CASSMLGGTNEKLFF,TGTGCCAGTAGTATGCTGGGGGGAACTAATGAAAAACTGTTTTTT
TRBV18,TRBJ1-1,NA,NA,CASSPPGLNTEAFF,TGTGCCAGCTCACCACCGGGGCTGAACACTGAAGCTTTCTTT
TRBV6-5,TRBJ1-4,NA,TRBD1,CASSVTGVGEKLFF,TGTGCCAGCAGTGTTACAGGGGTTGGTGAAAAACTGTTTTTT
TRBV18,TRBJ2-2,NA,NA,CASSPPQRSNTGELFF,TGTGCCAGCTCACCACCGCAGCGGTCGAACACCGGGGAGCTGTTTTTT
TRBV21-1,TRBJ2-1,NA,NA,CASSKVASGADKSSYNEQFF,NA
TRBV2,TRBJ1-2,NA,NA,CASTPVDRSNYGYTF,TGTGCCAGCACCCCTGTCGACAGGTCGAACTATGGCTACACCTTC
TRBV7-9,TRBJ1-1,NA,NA,CASSLPGQNTEAFF,TGTGCCAGCAGCTTACCGGGTCAGAACACTGAAGCTTTCTTT
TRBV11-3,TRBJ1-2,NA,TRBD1,CASSETGGIGYTF,TGTGCCAGCAGCGAGACAGGGGGGATTGGCTACACCTTC
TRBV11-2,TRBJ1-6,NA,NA,CASIAGVGSPLHF,TGTGCCAGCATAGCGGGGGTAGGCTCACCCCTCCACTTT
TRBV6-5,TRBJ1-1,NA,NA,CASSYQRANAEAFF,TGTGCCAGCAGTTACCAGAGGGCGAACGCTGAAGCTTTCTTT
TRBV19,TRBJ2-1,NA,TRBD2,CASSRLAAKGNEQFF,TGTGCCAGTAGTAGACTAGCGGCCAAAGGGAATGAGCAGTTCTTC
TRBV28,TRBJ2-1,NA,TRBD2,CASSFFYRTSGDNEQFF,TGTGCCAGCAGTTTTTTCTATAGGACTAGCGGGGACAATGAGCAGTTCTTC
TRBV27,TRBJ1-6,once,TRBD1,CASSLSFRDRGFSPLHF,TGTGCCAGCAGTTTATCTTTTCGGGACAGGGGATTTTCACCCCTCCACTTT
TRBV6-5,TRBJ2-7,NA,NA,CASSYSPYEQYF,TGTGCCAGCAGTTATAGCCCATACGAGCAGTACTTC
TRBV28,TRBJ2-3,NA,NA,CASSWLADTQYF,TGTGCCAGCAGTTGGCTAGCAGATACGCAGTATTTT
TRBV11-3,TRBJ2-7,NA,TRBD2,CASSRSGAGSYEQYF,TGTGCCAGCAGCCGTAGCGGGGCCGGGTCCTACGAGCAGTACTTC
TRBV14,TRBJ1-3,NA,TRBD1,CASSRGQGYSGNTIYF,TGTGCCAGCAGCCGGGGACAGGGCTACTCTGGAAACACCATATATTTT
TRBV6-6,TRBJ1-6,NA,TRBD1,CASSMTGAYNSPLHF,TGTGCCAGCAGTATGACAGGGGCGTATAATTCACCCCTCCACTTT
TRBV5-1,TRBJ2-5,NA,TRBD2,CASSLQAGVDETQYF,TGCGCCAGCAGCTTGCAAGCGGGAGTAGATGAGACCCAGTACTTC
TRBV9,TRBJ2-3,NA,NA,CASSVVYETDTQYF,TGTGCCAGCAGCGTAGTGTACGAGACAGATACGCAGTATTTT
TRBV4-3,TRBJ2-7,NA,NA,CASSQDQGPYEQYF,TGCGCCAGCAGCCAAGATCAGGGGCCCTACGAGCAGTACTTC
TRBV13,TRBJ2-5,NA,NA,CASSQGAGQETQYF,TGTGCCAGCAGCCAGGGAGCGGGCCAAGAGACCCAGTACTTC
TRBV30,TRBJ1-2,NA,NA,CAWSVSAGESGGYTF,TGTGCCTGGAGTGTAAGCGCAGGGGAATCGGGTGGCTACACCTTC
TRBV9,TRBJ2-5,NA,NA,CASSKGGNQETQYF,TGTGCCAGCAGCAAAGGGGGAAACCAAGAGACCCAGTACTTC
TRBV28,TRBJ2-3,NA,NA,CASSFHFITDTQYF,TGTGCCAGCAGTTTCCACTTTATCACAGATACGCAGTATTTT
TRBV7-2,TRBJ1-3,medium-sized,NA,CASSPSLIGATSGNTIYF,TGTGCCAGCAGCCCGTCCCTTATAGGGGCCACCTCTGGAAACACCATATATTTT
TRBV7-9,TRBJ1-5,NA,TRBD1,CASSLTTGVGNQPQHF,TGTGCCAGCAGCTTAACGACAGGGGTAGGCAATCAGCCCCAGCATTTT
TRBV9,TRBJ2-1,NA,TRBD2,CASSALLAGGPGEQFF,TGTGCCAGCAGCGCCCTACTAGCGGGAGGGCCGGGGGAGCAGTTCTTC
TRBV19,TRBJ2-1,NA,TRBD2,CASSIVAGALNEQFF,TGTGCCAGTAGTATAGTAGCGGGGGCCCTCAATGAGCAGTTCTTC
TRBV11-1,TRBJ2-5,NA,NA,CASSSPTGTKKETQYF,TGTGCCAGCAGCTCCCCCACAGGGACAAAGAAAGAGACCCAGTACTTC
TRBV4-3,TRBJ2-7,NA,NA,CASSPARSGYEQYF,TGCGCCAGCAGCCCCGCGAGGTCTGGATACGAGCAGTACTTC
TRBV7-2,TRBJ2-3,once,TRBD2,CASSLGLAGGTDTQYF,TGTGCCAGCAGCTTAGGCCTAGCGGGAGGGACAGATACGCAGTATTTT
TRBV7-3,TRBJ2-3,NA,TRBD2,CASSLRAVVAGGSDTQYF,TGTGCCAGCAGCTTAAGGGCGGTGGTAGCGGGGGGCTCAGATACGCAGTATTTT
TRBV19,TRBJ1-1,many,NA,CASSRRQNTEAFF,TGTGCCAGTAGTAGAAGACAGAACACTGAAGCTTTCTTT
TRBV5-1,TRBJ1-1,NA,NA,CASSQIGEGGNTEAFF,TGCGCCAGCTCCCAAATCGGGGAGGGAGGGAACACTGAAGCTTTCTTT
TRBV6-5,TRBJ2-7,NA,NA,CASSYDGGYEQYF,TGTGCCAGCAGTTACGACGGAGGGTACGAGCAGTACTTC
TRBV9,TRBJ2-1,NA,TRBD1,CASSVAIGTVGNEQFF,TGTGCCAGCAGCGTAGCTATAGGGACAGTCGGGAATGAGCAGTTCTTC
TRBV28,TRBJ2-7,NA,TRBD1,CASSLGTGFYEQYF,TGTGCCAGCAGTTTGGGGACAGGTTTTTACGAGCAGTACTTC
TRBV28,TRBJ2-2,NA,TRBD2,CASSYFSGRSGELFF,TGTGCCAGCAGTTATTTTAGCGGGAGGTCCGGGGAGCTGTTTTTT
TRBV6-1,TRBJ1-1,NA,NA,CASRGENTEAFF,TGTGCCAGCAGGGGAGAGAACACTGAAGCTTTCTTT
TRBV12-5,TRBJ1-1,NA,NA,CASGTPDRTKIEAFF,TGTGCTAGTGGTACACCGGACAGAACTAAAATTGAAGCTTTCTTT
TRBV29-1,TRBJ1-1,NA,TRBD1,CSVETNRGGTEAFF,TGCAGCGTCGAAACAAACAGGGGTGGGACTGAAGCTTTCTTT
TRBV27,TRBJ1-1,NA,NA,CASSLSTAALRTEAFF,TGTGCCAGCAGTTTATCGACCGCGGCCCTAAGGACTGAAGCTTTCTTT
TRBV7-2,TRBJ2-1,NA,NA,CASSGGGSSYNEQFF,TGTGCCAGCAGCGGAGGTGGGAGCTCCTACAATGAGCAGTTCTTC
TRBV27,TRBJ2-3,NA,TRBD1,CASSLLPTGGANTQYF,TGTGCCAGCAGTTTACTACCTACAGGGGGCGCGAATACGCAGTATTTT
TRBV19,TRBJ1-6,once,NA,CASSIARGMGNSPLHF,TGTGCCAGTAGTATCGCCCGGGGGATGGGTAATTCACCCCTCCACTTT
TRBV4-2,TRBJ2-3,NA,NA,CASSQDRLDYTDTQYF,TGTGCCAGCAGCCAAGATAGGCTAGACTACACAGATACGCAGTATTTT
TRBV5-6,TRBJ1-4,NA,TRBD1,CASSPIGQVNEKLFF,TGTGCCAGCAGCCCAATCGGACAGGTTAATGAAAAACTGTTTTTT
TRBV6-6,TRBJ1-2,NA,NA,CASRWDNSYGYTF,TGTGCCAGCAGGTGGGACAACTCCTATGGCTACACCTTC
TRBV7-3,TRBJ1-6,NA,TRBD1,CASSLKEGAGSPLHF,TGTGCCAGCAGCTTAAAAGAGGGGGCAGGTTCACCCCTCCACTTT
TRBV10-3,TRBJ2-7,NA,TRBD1,CAISGTGDEQYF,TGTGCCATCAGCGGAACAGGGGACGAGCAGTACTTC
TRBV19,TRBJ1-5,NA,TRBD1,CASSPRDRRHQPQHF,TGTGCCAGTAGTCCTCGGGACAGGCGTCATCAGCCCCAGCATTTT
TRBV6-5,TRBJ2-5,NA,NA,CASSYSGREETQYF,TGTGCCAGCAGTTACTCCGGCAGGGAAGAGACCCAGTACTTC
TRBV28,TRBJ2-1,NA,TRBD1,CASSLRQGLSNEQFF,TGTGCCAGCAGTCTAAGACAGGGCTTGTCAAATGAGCAGTTCTTC
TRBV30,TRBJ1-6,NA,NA,CAAARRRGTSPLHF,TGTGCCGCCGCGCGGCGGCGGGGGACTTCACCCCTCCACTTT
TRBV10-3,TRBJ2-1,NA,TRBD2,CAISDSGGAGEQFF,TGTGCCATCAGTGATTCGGGGGGGGCCGGGGAGCAGTTCTTC
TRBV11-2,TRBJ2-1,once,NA,CASSLDGLGSSYNEQFF,TGTGCCAGCAGCTTAGATGGGTTGGGGAGCTCCTACAATGAGCAGTTCTTC